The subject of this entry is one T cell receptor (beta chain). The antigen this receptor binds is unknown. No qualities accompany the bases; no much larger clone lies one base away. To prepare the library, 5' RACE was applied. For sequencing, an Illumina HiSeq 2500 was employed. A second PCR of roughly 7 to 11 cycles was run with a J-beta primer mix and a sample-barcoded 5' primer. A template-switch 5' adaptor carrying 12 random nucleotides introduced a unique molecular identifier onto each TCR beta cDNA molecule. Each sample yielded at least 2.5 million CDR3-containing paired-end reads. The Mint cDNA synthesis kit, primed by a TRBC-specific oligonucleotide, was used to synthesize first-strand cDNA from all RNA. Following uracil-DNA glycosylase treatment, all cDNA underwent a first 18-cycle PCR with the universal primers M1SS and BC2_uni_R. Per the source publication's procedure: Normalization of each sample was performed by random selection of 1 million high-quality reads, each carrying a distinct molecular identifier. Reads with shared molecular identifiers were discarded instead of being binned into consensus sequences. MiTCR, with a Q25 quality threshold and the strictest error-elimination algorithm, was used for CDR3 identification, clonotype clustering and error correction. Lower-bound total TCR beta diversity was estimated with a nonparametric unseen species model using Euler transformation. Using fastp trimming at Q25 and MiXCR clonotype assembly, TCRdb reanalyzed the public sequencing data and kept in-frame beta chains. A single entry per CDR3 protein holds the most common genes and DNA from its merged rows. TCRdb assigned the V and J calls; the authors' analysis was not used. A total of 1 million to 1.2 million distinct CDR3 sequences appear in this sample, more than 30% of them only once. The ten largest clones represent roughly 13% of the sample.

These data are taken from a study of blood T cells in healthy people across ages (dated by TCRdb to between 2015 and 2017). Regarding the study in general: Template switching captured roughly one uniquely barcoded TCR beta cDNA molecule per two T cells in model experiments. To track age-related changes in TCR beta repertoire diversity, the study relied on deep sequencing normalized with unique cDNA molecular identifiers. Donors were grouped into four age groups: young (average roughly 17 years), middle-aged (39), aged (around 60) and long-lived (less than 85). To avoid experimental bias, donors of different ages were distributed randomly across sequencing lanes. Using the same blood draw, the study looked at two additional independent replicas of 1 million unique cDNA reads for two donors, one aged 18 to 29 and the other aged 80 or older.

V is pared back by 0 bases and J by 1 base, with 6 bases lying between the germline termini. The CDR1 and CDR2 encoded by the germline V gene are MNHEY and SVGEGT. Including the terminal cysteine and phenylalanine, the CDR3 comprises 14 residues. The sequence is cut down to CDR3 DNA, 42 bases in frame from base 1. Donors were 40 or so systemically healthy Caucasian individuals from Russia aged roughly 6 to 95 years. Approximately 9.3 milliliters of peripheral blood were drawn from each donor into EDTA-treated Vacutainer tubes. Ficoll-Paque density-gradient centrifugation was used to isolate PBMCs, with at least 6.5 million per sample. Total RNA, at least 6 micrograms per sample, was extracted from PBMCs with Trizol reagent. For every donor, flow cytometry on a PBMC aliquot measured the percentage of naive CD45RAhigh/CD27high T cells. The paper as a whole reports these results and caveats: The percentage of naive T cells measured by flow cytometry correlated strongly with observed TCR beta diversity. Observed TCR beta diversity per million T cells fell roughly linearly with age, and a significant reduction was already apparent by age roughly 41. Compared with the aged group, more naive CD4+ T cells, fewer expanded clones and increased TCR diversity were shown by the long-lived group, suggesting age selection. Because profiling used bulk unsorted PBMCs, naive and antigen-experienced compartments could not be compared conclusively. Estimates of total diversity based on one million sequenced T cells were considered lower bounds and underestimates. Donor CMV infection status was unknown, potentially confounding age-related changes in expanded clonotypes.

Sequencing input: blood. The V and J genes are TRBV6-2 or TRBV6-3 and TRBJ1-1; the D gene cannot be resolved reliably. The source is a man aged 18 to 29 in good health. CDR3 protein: CASSYSAGNTEAFF. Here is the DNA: TGTGCCAGCAGTTACTCGGCCGGGAACACTGAAGCTTTCTTT.